This T cell receptor (beta chain) was identified in a study of control samples from healthy donors and cancer patients. V lost 2 bases and J 1 base, leaving 16 bases between the germline ends. Germline CDR1 SGHVS, CDR2 FQNEAQ. This CDR3 has 17 amino acids. Data came from immunoSEQ multiplex PCR; TCRdb stores just in-frame clones and leaves some out. The sample lists about 73,000 clones; roughly 91% were seen once. Sequenced: PBMCs. This receptor was taken from a man in his 60s with lung cancer. The rearrangement uses TRBV7-8 and TRBJ2-3; no reliable D call. The DNA of the CDR3 is TGTGCCAGCAGCTTACAGCTATCTTACGTCGGCACAGATACGCAGTATTTT. Residues: CASSLQLSYVGTDTQYF.